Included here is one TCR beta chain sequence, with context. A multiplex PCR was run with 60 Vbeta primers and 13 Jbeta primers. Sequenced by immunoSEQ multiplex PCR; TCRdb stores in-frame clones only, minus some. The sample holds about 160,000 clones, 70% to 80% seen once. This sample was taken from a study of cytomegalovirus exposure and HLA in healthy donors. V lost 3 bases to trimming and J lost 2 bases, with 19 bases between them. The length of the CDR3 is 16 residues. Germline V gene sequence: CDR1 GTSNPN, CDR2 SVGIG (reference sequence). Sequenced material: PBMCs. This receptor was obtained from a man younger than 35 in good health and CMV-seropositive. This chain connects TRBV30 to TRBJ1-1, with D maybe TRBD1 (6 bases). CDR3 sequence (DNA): TGTGCCTGGAGCGACACCGGACAGCAAAAAAACACTGAAGCTTTCTTT. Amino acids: CAWSDTGQQKNTEAFF. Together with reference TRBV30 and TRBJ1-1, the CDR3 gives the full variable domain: SQTIHQWPATLVQPVGSPLSLECTVEGTSNPNLYWYRQAAGRGLQLLFYSVGIGQISSEVPQNLSASRPQDRQFILSSKKLLLSDSGFYLCAWSDTGQQKNTEAFFGQGTRLTVV.